A single sample gave rise to the 19 T cell receptor beta chains below, sequenced in a study of cytomegalovirus exposure and HLA in healthy donors. The assay was immunoSEQ multiplex PCR, and TCRdb's table has in-frame clones only and misses some. The data hold tens of thousands of clones, with 85% to 95% observed a single time. Sequencing was carried out using PBMCs. The origin of the receptors is a woman aged 18-29 years in good health and CMV-seronegative.

Written as DNA, the CDR3 is TGTGCCAGCAGTTTAGGGAGGGGGACACAATACGAGCAGTACTTC. This encodes CASSLGRGTQYEQYF. The genes are TRBV27 and TRBJ2-7, with D maybe TRBD2 (7 bases). V was clipped by 2 bases and J by 4 bases, with 15 bases between them. The CDR3 consists of 15 residues. Germline loops: CDR1 MNHEY, CDR2 SMNVEV (reference sequence).

V and J are TRBV13 and TRBJ2-1, with 10 bases lining up with TRBD1. CDR1 and CDR2 from the germline V gene are PRHDT and FYEKMQ (reference sequence). The CDR3 is made up of 16 amino acids. Trimming took 5 bases from V and 7 from J; bases not matched to a gene: 11. The CDR3 coding sequence is TGTGCCAGCAGCCCAGTGGGGACAGGGGATGGTAATGAGCAGTTCTTC. As protein: CASSPVGTGDGNEQFF.

V is TRBV9 and J is TRBJ2-1; D gene unclear. CDR1 is SGDLS, CDR2 YYNGEE, per germline. The CDR3 loop spans 14 amino acids. V gave up 1 base and J gave up 6 bases, with 11 bases separating them. The CDR3: CASSVLPRGNEQFF. CDR3 nucleotide sequence: TGTGCCAGCAGCGTACTCCCCAGAGGCAATGAGCAGTTCTTC. Together with reference TRBV9 and TRBJ2-1, the CDR3 gives the full variable domain: DSGVTQTPKHLITATGQRVTLRCSPRSGDLSVYWYQQSLDQGLQFLIQYYNGEERAKGNILERFSAQQFPDLHSELNLSSLELGDSALYFCASSVLPRGNEQFFGPGTRLTVL.

The chain employs TRBV18 and TRBJ1-1, with 7 bases identical to TRBD1. The germline CDR1 and CDR2 sequences are KGHSH and LQKENI. The J segment lost 4 bases and the V segment lost 3 bases, leaving 8 bases of the junction unmatched. The CDR3 has 15 residues. For the CDR3, the DNA is TGTGCCAGCTCACCCCGGACAGGAAAGGTCACTGAAGCTTTCTTT. Amino acid sequence: CASSPRTGKVTEAFF.

This chain joins TRBV9 and TRBJ1-5; D ambiguous. CDR3 length: 15 residues. Deletions cut 4 bases from V and 4 bases from J, with 15 bases between. The germline V gene encodes CDR1 SGDLS and CDR2 YYNGEE. This CDR3 is CASSPGPAGNQPQHF. CDR3 in DNA: TGTGCCAGCAGCCCCGGCCCGGCGGGGAATCAGCCCCAGCATTTT.

This clone was seen only once. This sequence joins TRBV7-2 and TRBJ2-5; possibly TRBD1 for D (6 bases). This CDR3 region has 15 residues. V lost 4 bases and J 5 bases, leaving 17 bases between the germline ends. Germline-derived CDR1 and CDR2 are SGHTA and FQGNSA. The CDR3 spells CASSSGAQAGETQYF. DNA for the CDR3: TGTGCCAGCAGCTCAGGGGCGCAGGCTGGGGAGACCCAGTACTTC. Supplemented by reference TRBV7-2 and TRBJ2-5, the full variable domain reads GAGVSQSPSNKVTEKGKDVELRCDPISGHTALYWYRQSLGQGLEFLIYFQGNSAPDKSGLPSDRFSAERTGGSVSTLTIQRTQQEDSAVYLCASSSGAQAGETQYFGPGTRLLVL.

The V call is TRBV18, the J call TRBJ2-7; D might be TRBD1 (6 bases). V was pared by 4 bases and J by 4 bases, with 11 bases between. The length of the CDR3 is 13 residues. Germline CDR1 is KGHSH and CDR2 is LQKENI. CDR3 in amino acids: CASSQGELYEQYF. CDR3 DNA: TGTGCCAGCTCACAGGGGGAGCTATACGAGCAGTACTTC.

This chain connects TRBV19 to TRBJ2-1; no clear D gene. Germline CDR1 reads LNHDA; CDR2 reads SQIVND (reference sequence). Trimming removed 0 bases from V and 7 bases from J, with 16 bases in between. There are 16 residues in the CDR3. The CDR3 DNA reads TGTGCCAGTAGTATAGAAGATAGTTCCCTCCGGAATGAGCAGTTCTTC. It specifies CASSIEDSSLRNEQFF.

The chain has TRBV9 and TRBJ1-1; 8 nucleotides agree with TRBD1. The length of the CDR3 is 15 residues. V lost 0 bases, J lost 6 bases, and 7 bases stayed unmatched. Germline assignment: CDR1 SGDLS and CDR2 YYNGEE. The CDR3 DNA is TGTGCCAGCAGCGTAGCGGACAGGGTTTTAGCTGAAGCTTTCTTT. Residues: CASSVADRVLAEAFF.

The chain carries TRBV9 and TRBJ1-3, with 7 bases fitting TRBD1. Germline V gene data show CDR1 as SGDLS and CDR2 as YYNGEE. After removal of 3 bases from V and 7 bases from J, the junction contained 7 bases not matched to a gene. The length of the CDR3 is 14 residues. CDR3 region: CASSAPGGPNTIYF. The CDR3 DNA reads as TGTGCCAGCAGCGCCCCAGGGGGGCCGAACACCATATATTTT.

The chain has TRBV9 and TRBJ1-2, with 8 bases aligning to TRBD1. The CDR3 runs to 13 residues. J was trimmed by 8 bases and V by 3 bases; bases with no gene match: 6. Germline V gene data show CDR1 as SGDLS and CDR2 as YYNGEE. The CDR3 spells CASSGPGGYGYTF. The CDR3 DNA sequence: TGTGCCAGCAGCGGCCCAGGGGGCTACGGCTACACCTTC.

The rearrangement links TRBV9 to TRBJ2-3, with D uncertain. Germline values: CDR1 SGDLS, CDR2 YYNGEE. This CDR3 is 14 amino acids long. V was clipped by 3 bases and J by 2 bases, with 10 bases between them. The CDR3 sequence is CASSGRHYTDTQYF. The DNA for the CDR3 is TGTGCCAGCAGCGGACGGCACTACACAGATACGCAGTATTTT.

The rearrangement joins TRBV30 to TRBJ1-3, with D tentatively TRBD1 (5 bases). The CDR3 covers 13 residues. Between the trimmed V and J ends, which lost 8 bases and 0 bases, there was a span of 11 bases. The germline gives CDR1 GTSNPN, CDR2 SVGIG (reference sequence). For the CDR3, the DNA is TGTGCCGCCGACACAGGCTCTGGAAACACCATATATTTT. Encoded protein: CAADTGSGNTIYF.

Turning to this clone: The junction departs from germline at one end; a sequencing error may be responsible. The chain links TRBV6-6 to TRBJ2-1, with 7 bases matching TRBD2. CDR1 is MNHNY and CDR2 is SVGAGI in the germline V gene (reference sequence). The CDR3 loop spans 11 amino acids. The CDR3 reads CASSLSGTEIF. The CDR3 DNA reads TGTGCCAGCAGCCTCAGCGGGACTGAAATCTTC.

The rearrangement joins TRBV2 to TRBJ2-5; 7 bases map to TRBD1. The CDR3 extends over 14 amino acids. Looked up from germline, CDR1 is SNHLY and CDR2 is FYNNEI. The V gene end was trimmed by 6 bases and the J gene end by 0 bases; junction bases not matched to a gene: 4. In DNA, the CDR3 is TGTGCCAGCAGAGGACAGGAATACCAAGAGACCCAGTACTTC. It encodes CASRGQEYQETQYF.

The chain carries TRBV18 and TRBJ2-3; TRBD1 is a possible D gene (6 bases). CDR3 size: 15 residues. The V gene's germline CDR1 is KGHSH and CDR2 LQKENI. V shed 4 bases and J shed 4 bases, with 15 bases lying between them. CDR3 DNA sequence: TGTGCCAGCTCACTCCAGGGGTCGGCGGCAGATACGCAGTATTTT. This codes for CASSLQGSAADTQYF.

The CDR3, as DNA: TGTGCCAGCAGCTTACCGGACAGGGACTATGGCTACACCTTC. It is translated as CASSLPDRDYGYTF. The rearrangement links TRBV5-6 to TRBJ1-2, with 8 bases lining up with TRBD1. This CDR3 contains 14 residues. Germline V lookup: CDR1 SGHDT, CDR2 YYEEEE. V lost 2 bases to trimming and J lost 3 bases; unmatched junction nucleotides: 3.

Here the CDR3 DNA reads TGCAGCGTCGAGACAGGGGCCGAATCCTACAATGAGCAGTTCTTC. Its protein product is CSVETGAESYNEQFF. V gene TRBV29-1 combines with J gene TRBJ2-1, with 8 nucleotides matching TRBD1. Germline CDR1 SQVTM, CDR2 ANQGSEA. The CDR3 contains 15 residues. Trimming at V came to 6 bases and at J to 1 base, leaving 8 bases not matched to a gene.

V is TRBV30 and J is TRBJ2-7; 7 nucleotides line up with TRBD2. Trimming took 0 bases from V and 8 from J; bases not matched to a gene: 4. Germline CDR1 is GTSNPN and CDR2 is SVGIG (reference sequence). CDR3 size: 12 residues. The CDR3 spells CAWSVPGGQQYF. The CDR3 DNA is TGTGCCTGGAGTGTACCGGGGGGACAGCAGTACTTC.